This T cell receptor (beta chain) emerged from a study of Ad26.COV2.S vaccination and SARS-CoV-2 variants. Study-wide context: Donor got 5x10^10 or 1x10^11 viral particles of Ad26.COV2.S.

Findings of the study overall: Analyses that measured TCR breadth and depth may have underestimated total T cell responses. Whether participants received vaccine or placebo, their non-spike TCR breadth was similar. The authors reported substantial breadth in spike-specific CD8+ and CD4+ T cell responses after vaccination.

Specified treatment: some 20 received Ad26.COV2.S at low or high dose, single or two shots; roughly five received placebo; per-sample allocation not given. It was on day 63 after the first vaccine or placebo injection that samples were taken. On this clone: What it binds is not known.

Clones were sequenced by immunoSEQ multiplex PCR, and TCRdb holds only the in-frame ones, with some missing. The sample records about 440,000 clones, about 90% being singletons. With 2 bases removed from V and 1 base from J, the gap between germline ends came to 9 bases. Per germline, CDR1 MNHEY and CDR2 SMNVEV (reference sequence). The CDR3 consists of 15 residues. The rearrangement joins TRBV27 to TRBJ2-1, with D perhaps being TRBD1 or TRBD2 (6 bases each). Sequenced here: peripheral blood, sampled in a trial of Ad26.COV2.S vaccine versus placebo. This TCR was recovered from a person aged 18-65 years who received the Ad26.COV2.S COVID-19 vaccine or a placebo. CDR3 bases: TGTGCCAGCAGTTTACGAGGGGGGTCCTACAATGAGCAGTTCTTC. As protein: CASSLRGGSYNEQFF.